Following are 27 T cell receptor beta chains from one sample sequenced in a study of T cell responses to AZD1222 COVID-19 vaccine. Sequenced by immunoSEQ multiplex PCR; TCRdb stores in-frame clones only, minus some. This table holds approximately 120,000 clones, around 90% found once. The sample consisted of peripheral blood, taken on day 0 of AZD1222 vaccination. Receptors were obtained from an adult in good health.

By proportion, this clone is medium-sized (0.01 to 0.1%). The rearrangement joins TRBV5-1 to TRBJ2-3; D uncertain. Germline lookup yields CDR1 SGHRS and CDR2 YFSETQ. The germline V and J ends were trimmed by 2 bases and 6 bases, with 10 bases remaining between them. This CDR3 contains 13 residues. The chain's CDR3 is CASSLWGGDTQYF. For the CDR3, the DNA is TGCGCCAGCAGCTTATGGGGTGGTGATACGCAGTATTTT.

V usage is TRBV25-1 and J usage is TRBJ2-7; perhaps TRBD1 as D (6 bases). The CDR3 length is 15 residues. V was cut by 5 bases and J by 3 bases, with 17 bases left in between. CDR1 is MGHDK, CDR2 SYGVNS, per germline. CDR3 in amino acids: CASSPPLWTDYEQYF. As DNA, the CDR3 is TGTGCCAGCAGTCCCCCCCTGTGGACAGACTACGAGCAGTACTTC.

This chain connects TRBV9 to TRBJ1-6; D ambiguous. Germline V lookup: CDR1 SGDLS, CDR2 YYNGEE. V was trimmed by 0 bases and J by 9 bases, leaving 13 bases between them. The CDR3 is 15 amino acids. The CDR3 DNA sequence: TGTGCCAGCAGCGTAGTCGGTCTTCCGGGTTCACCCCTCCACTTT. Translation gives CASSVVGLPGSPLHF.

The rearrangement links TRBV27 to TRBJ2-5, with D hard to call. The CDR3 spans 16 residues. V dropped 0 bases and J dropped 1 base, with 12 bases sitting between them. Per the germline V gene, CDR1 is MNHEY and CDR2 is SMNVEV (reference sequence). The CDR3 DNA reads as TGTGCCAGCAGTTTATCGATCCTGTACTCCCAAGAGACCCAGTACTTC. Translation gives CASSLSILYSQETQYF.

This rearrangement joins TRBV18 to TRBJ1-3; D unresolved. The CDR3 has 15 residues. Germline V gene lookup returns CDR1 KGHSH and CDR2 LQKENI. Trimming shortened V by 3 bases and J by 1 base, and 10 bases separated the two germline ends. The DNA for the CDR3 is TGTGCCAGCTCACCCGACGGAGGATCTGGAAACACCATATATTTT. Translating gives CASSPDGGSGNTIYF.

This chain links TRBV10-3 with TRBJ2-3; 8 nucleotides line up with TRBD1. The CDR3 spans 15 residues. J was trimmed by 1 base and V by 6 bases; bases with no gene match: 6. Looked up from germline, CDR1 is ENHRY and CDR2 is SYGVKD. CDR3 in DNA: TGTGCCATCAGGCCGGGACAGGAACGCACAGATACGCAGTATTTT. Amino acid sequence: CAIRPGQERTDTQYF.

The rearrangement links TRBV12-5 to TRBJ1-6, with D perhaps matching TRBD1 (6 bases). The V end lost 6 bases, the J end lost 4 bases, and 10 bases lay between the germline ends. This CDR3 is 14 amino acids long. Germline V lookup: CDR1 LGHNT, CDR2 FRNRAP. The CDR3 DNA sequence: TGTGCTAGTGGCCCGGACAGATATAATTCACCCCTCCACTTT. Protein product: CASGPDRYNSPLHF.

This clone showed up just once. V usage is TRBV6-4 and J usage is TRBJ1-1; no clear D. The length of the CDR3 is 13 residues. Germline-derived CDR1 and CDR2 are MRHNA and SNTAGT. With 2 bases removed from V and 2 bases from J, the gap between germline ends came to 6 bases. The CDR3 DNA is TGTGCCAGCAGTGACCAGCCTAACACTGAAGCTTTCTTT. It yields the protein CASSDQPNTEAFF.

This clone has just one count. The V gene is TRBV28, the J gene TRBJ2-5; TRBD2 matches 7 bases. The V segment lost 6 bases and the J segment 0 bases; nucleotides outside the gene matches: 7. The CDR3 is 15 amino acids. CDR1 and CDR2 from the germline V gene are MDHEN and SYDVKM. The CDR3 DNA follows: TGTGCCAGCAGAGAGCGGGGAAGGTACCAAGAGACCCAGTACTTC. Its translation is CASRERGRYQETQYF. Together with reference TRBV28 and TRBJ2-5, the CDR3 gives the full variable domain: DVKVTQSSRYLVKRTGEKVFLECVQDMDHENMFWYRQDPGLGLRLIYFSYDVKMKEKGDIPEGYSVSREKKERFSLILESASTNQTSMYLCASRERGRYQETQYFGPGTRLLVL.

This sequence joins TRBV10-3 and TRBJ2-6; a possible D gene is TRBD1 (6 bases). CDR1 and CDR2 from the germline V gene are ENHRY and SYGVKD. Trimming shortened V by 1 base and J by 1 base, and 11 bases separated the two germline ends. The CDR3 is 17 amino acids. The CDR3 here is CAISEYRVGSGANVLTF. The CDR3, as DNA: TGTGCCATCAGTGAGTACAGGGTAGGGTCTGGGGCCAACGTCCTGACTTTC.

The V gene is TRBV30, the J gene TRBJ1-1; no clear D gene. The CDR3 runs to 13 residues. V was pared by 5 bases and J by 2 bases, with 12 bases between. Germline V CDR1 and CDR2: GTSNPN, SVGIG (reference sequence). In nucleotides, the CDR3 is TGTGCCTGGGATCCCCGGGAAAACACTGAAGCTTTCTTT. Protein product: CAWDPRENTEAFF.

The CDR3 sequence is CASSLGPQTYNEQFF. CDR3 DNA: TGTGCCAGCAGTTTAGGGCCTCAAACCTACAATGAGCAGTTCTTC. This rearrangement joins TRBV27 to TRBJ2-1, with no clear D. Germline V gene data show CDR1 as MNHEY and CDR2 as SMNVEV (reference sequence). The length of the CDR3 is 15 residues. V dropped 2 bases and J dropped 2 bases, with 10 bases sitting between them.

The V call is TRBV18, the J call TRBJ1-1; perhaps TRBD1 as D (5 bases). V dropped 3 bases and J dropped 5 bases, with 16 bases sitting between them. The CDR3 consists of 15 residues. Germline CDR1 reads KGHSH; CDR2 reads LQKENI. CDR3 coding DNA: TGTGCCAGCTCACCCGGGACCGGAGGTAAGACTGAAGCTTTCTTT. Encoded protein: CASSPGTGGKTEAFF.

This clone was counted between two and nine times. This chain uses TRBV5-6 with TRBJ1-1; 11 positions agree with TRBD1. Trimming removed 4 bases from V and 5 bases from J; junction bases left unmatched: 7. The V gene's germline CDR1 is SGHDT and CDR2 YYEEEE. The length of the CDR3 is 15 residues. The CDR3 sequence is CASSQGQGAGTEAFF. CDR3 DNA: TGTGCCAGCAGCCAAGGACAGGGGGCGGGAACTGAAGCTTTCTTT.

The J gene is TRBJ2-1, the V gene TRBV20-1; D gene ambiguous. The CDR3 totals 11 residues. In germline, CDR1 is DFQATT, CDR2 SNEGSKA (reference sequence). V was clipped by 3 bases and J by 4 bases, with 4 bases between them. The CDR3 DNA sequence: TGCAGTGCTAGGACGTACAATGAGCAGTTCTTC. Translated, it gives CSARTYNEQFF.

V usage is TRBV6-5 and J usage is TRBJ1-5; D remains ambiguous. The CDR3 extends over 14 amino acids. The ends were cut back, 4 bases at V and 1 base at J, with 8 bases in the middle. CDR1 is MNHEY and CDR2 is SVGAGI in the germline V gene. CDR3 loop: CASSSHASNQPQHF. The CDR3 DNA sequence: TGTGCCAGCAGTTCCCACGCCAGCAATCAGCCCCAGCATTTT.

The chain recombines TRBV19 with TRBJ1-1, with TRBD1 identical over 7 bases. The CDR3 covers 18 residues. CDR1 is LNHDA, CDR2 SQIVND, per germline (reference sequence). V was clipped by 1 base and J by 0 bases; unmatched bases: 11. Here the CDR3 reads CASSIGGTVPPMNTEAFF. The CDR3 DNA sequence: TGTGCCAGTAGTATAGGGGGGACAGTCCCGCCAATGAACACTGAAGCTTTCTTT.

The CDR3 DNA follows: TGTGCCAGCAGCTCCGCCGCCTCCTACAATGAGCAGTTCTTC. It is translated as CASSSAASYNEQFF. The genes are TRBV13 and TRBJ2-1; D is unclear. Trimming removed 4 bases from V and 0 bases from J, with 7 bases in between. Germline lookup yields CDR1 PRHDT and CDR2 FYEKMQ (reference sequence). CDR3 size: 14 residues.

This chain connects TRBV7-9 to TRBJ2-1; perhaps TRBD2 as D (6 bases). Trimming took 8 bases from V and 5 from J, leaving 10 bases between them. Germline-derived CDR1 and CDR2 are SEHNR and FQNEAQ (reference sequence). The CDR3 is 12 amino acids. CDR3 sequence: CASSWGDNEQFF. The CDR3 DNA sequence: TGTGCCAGCTCATGGGGGGACAATGAGCAGTTCTTC.

This sequence joins TRBV7-9 and TRBJ1-6, with D possibly matching TRBD1 (5 bases). Per germline, CDR1 SEHNR and CDR2 FQNEAQ (reference sequence). The CDR3 totals 13 residues. With 5 bases removed from V and 10 bases from J, the gap between germline ends came to 12 bases. The CDR3 region is CASSRVRGSPLHF. The CDR3 DNA sequence: TGTGCCAGCAGCCGGGTTAGGGGCTCACCCCTCCACTTT.

The V and J genes are TRBV19 and TRBJ2-5; 11 bases align to TRBD2. The CDR3 length is 16 residues. Germline V lookup: CDR1 LNHDA, CDR2 SQIVND (reference sequence). The V segment lost 1 base and the J segment 5 bases; nucleotides outside the gene matches: 6. The CDR3 region is CASSIGNSGRGETQYF. CDR3 bases: TGTGCCAGTAGTATAGGGAATAGCGGGAGGGGCGAGACCCAGTACTTC. Based on the CDR3 plus reference TRBV19 and TRBJ2-5, the full variable domain is DGGITQSPKYLFRKEGQNVTLSCEQNLNHDAMYWYRQDPGQGLRLIYYSQIVNDFQKGDIAEGYSVSREKKESFPLTVTSAQKNPTAFYLCASSIGNSGRGETQYFGPGTRLLVL.

This rearrangement joins TRBV5-6 to TRBJ2-7; D is uncertain. V was cut by 4 bases and J by 0 bases, with 5 bases left in between. The CDR3 is 12 amino acids. Germline V gene data show CDR1 as SGHDT and CDR2 as YYEEEE. CDR3 sequence reads: CASSQDSYEQYF. In DNA form, the CDR3 reads TGTGCCAGCAGCCAGGACTCCTACGAGCAGTACTTC.

CDR3 sequence (DNA): TGTGCCAGCAGAGAGACAGGGCCCCCCTACGAGCAGTACTTC. Translated, it gives CASRETGPPYEQYF. This chain links TRBV11-2 with TRBJ2-7; TRBD1 aligns across 7 bases. This CDR3 comprises 14 residues. The germline CDR1 and CDR2 sequences are SGHAT and FQNNGV. Trimming took 6 bases from V and 2 from J; bases not matched to a gene: 7.

The V gene is TRBV9, the J gene TRBJ2-3, with TRBD2 as a possible D gene (7 bases). Germline V gives CDR1 SGDLS, CDR2 YYNGEE. Between the trimmed V and J ends, which lost 0 bases and 0 bases, there was a span of 11 bases. The CDR3 loop spans 16 amino acids. CDR3 amino acids: CASSVDGGPSTDTQYF. In DNA form, the CDR3 reads TGTGCCAGCAGCGTAGACGGGGGGCCTAGCACAGATACGCAGTATTTT.

The rearrangement joins TRBV15 to TRBJ2-2, with TRBD2 as a possible D gene (6 bases). There are 14 residues in the CDR3. Looked up from germline, CDR1 is LNHNV and CDR2 is YYDKDF (reference sequence). Between the trimmed V and J ends, which lost 4 bases and 5 bases, there was a span of 11 bases. CDR3 sequence: CATSTHGGTGELFF. The CDR3, as DNA: TGTGCCACCAGCACTCACGGGGGAACCGGGGAGCTGTTTTTT.

This chain connects TRBV19 to TRBJ2-7; possibly TRBD1 for D (6 bases). CDR3 length: 18 amino acids. V was shortened by 5 bases and J by 2 bases, with 25 bases between the two germline ends. Germline V gene lookup returns CDR1 LNHDA and CDR2 SQIVND (reference sequence). The CDR3 DNA reads as TGTGCCAGTAGTTTGCGCTCACACAGGGTAGAAGGGACCTACGAGCAGTACTTC. Translated, it gives CASSLRSHRVEGTYEQYF.

This chain connects TRBV7-9 to TRBJ1-2; 7 positions agree with TRBD1. V shed 1 base and J 6 bases; nucleotides not matched to a gene: 8. Germline V gene data show CDR1 as SEHNR and CDR2 as FQNEAQ (reference sequence). This CDR3 spans 15 amino acids. CDR3: CASSLVYRGRDGYTF. Here the CDR3 DNA reads TGTGCCAGCAGCTTAGTGTACAGGGGACGGGATGGCTACACCTTC.